This T cell receptor (beta chain) appears in the sequencing data of a study of cytomegalovirus exposure and HLA in healthy donors. 13 Jbeta primers and 60 Vbeta primers were used for the PCR. Original analysis: Counted up in a later analysis, unique TCR beta chains came to around 80 million, with around 10 million shared. Repertoires were generated with immunoSEQ multiplex PCR, while TCRdb's copy carries only in-frame clones and drops some. Clone size and the V and J calls come from that table; the DNA yielded D and trimming. The sample carries some 150,000 clones, about 85% recorded once. General study results and limits: An analysis done earlier found most TCR beta V segments productive about 87% or about 30% of the time. Reports described diagnosis of cytomegalovirus status by the classifier as highly specific and sensitive. Indistinguishable V segments such as TRBV6-2 and TRBV6-3 were excluded.

Concerning this clone itself: Its antigen is not known.

V lost 9 bases, J lost 1 base, and 4 bases stayed unmatched. Germline values: CDR1 LNHDA, CDR2 SQIVND (reference sequence). The CDR3 spans 14 residues. The sequence was obtained from a woman in her forties or fifties in good health and CMV-seropositive. Sequenced sample: PBMCs. The V and J genes are TRBV19 and TRBJ2-1; 9 bases map to TRBD1. CDR3 region: CASGQGQSYNEQFF. The CDR3 region has the DNA TGTGCCAGCGGACAGGGGCAATCCTACAATGAGCAGTTCTTC.